Listed below are T cell receptor beta chains from one sample, sequenced in a study of identical twins. TCRdb processed the 5' RACE reads anew with MiXCR; each CDR3 protein has one entry. The sample consists of 1.5 million to 2 million distinct CDR3 sequences, less than 35% of them appearing once. The sample was cord blood. Receptors were obtained from a newborn girl in good health. The CDR3 runs from the conserved cysteine through the conserved F or W. Each record gives: clone size, D gene, V gene, J gene, CDR3 length, CDR3 DNA, CDR3 protein. The D gene is left open where the match is weak. Size values are once, few and many counts, or a class for expanded clones, and some rows have none.

-,TRBD2,TRBV20-1,TRBJ2-5,14,TGCAGTGCTAGAGTTGTAGCGGGGTCTGAGACCCAGTACTTC,CSARVVAGSETQYF
-,-,TRBV7-9,TRBJ2-1,13,TGTGCCAGCAGTAGAACCGGGACGAGTGAGCAGTTCTTC,CASSRTGTSEQFF
-,-,TRBV7-9,TRBJ1-1,15,TGTGCCAGCAGCTTATTGGGGTTCATGAACACTGAAGCTTTCTTT,CASSLLGFMNTEAFF
-,TRBD2,TRBV19,TRBJ2-7,15,TGTGCCAGTAGTATTCGAGCGGGGCCTACCTACGAGCAGTACTTC,CASSIRAGPTYEQYF
few,-,TRBV20-1,TRBJ2-3,15,TGCAGTGCTCGTTCCGGTGGGGGGGCCGAAGATACGCAGTATTTT,CSARSGGGAEDTQYF
-,-,TRBV5-4,TRBJ1-2,12,TGTGCCAGCAGCTTGGTAGGGTCTGGCTACACCTTC,CASSLVGSGYTF
-,TRBD1,TRBV28,TRBJ1-2,14,TGTGCCAGCACCCCAGGGGGTAATAACTATGGCTACACCTTC,CASTPGGNNYGYTF
-,TRBD2,TRBV11-2,TRBJ2-7,18,TGTGCCAGCAGCTTAGACCGGACTAGCGGGGGGAGGTACAATGAGCAGTACTTC,CASSLDRTSGGRYNEQYF
few,TRBD2,TRBV10-3,TRBJ2-3,15,TGTGCCATCAGTGTAGCGGGGGGAGGCCCAGATACGCAGTATTTT,CAISVAGGGPDTQYF
few,TRBD2,TRBV12-3/TRBV12-4,TRBJ2-7,16,TGTGCCAGCAGTTTTGGGCAGCTAGCGGGAGTGAACGAGCAGTACTTC,CASSFGQLAGVNEQYF
-,-,TRBV4-1,TRBJ2-4,15,TGCGCCAGCAGCCAAGACGTGACTAAGGGAAACATTCAGTACTTC,CASSQDVTKGNIQYF
many,-,TRBV5-1,TRBJ2-3,14,TGTGCCAGCAGCTTAAGGGCTAGCACAGATACGCAGTATTTT,CASSLRASTDTQYF
-,-,TRBV15,TRBJ1-1,14,TGTGCCACCAGCCCTCACAGCATGAACACTGAAGTTTTCTTT,CATSPHSMNTEVFF
-,TRBD1,TRBV20-1,TRBJ2-7,14,TGCAGTGCTAGAAGACAGGGGGCCAACTACGAGCAGTACTTC,CSARRQGANYEQYF
-,-,TRBV27,TRBJ2-7,14,TGTGCCAGCAGTTTATTTTGGCCACCCCACGAGCAGTACTTC,CASSLFWPPHEQYF
-,-,TRBV6-1,TRBJ1-2,14,TGTGCCAGCAGTTCGACAGCCCTTAACTATGGCTACACCTTC,CASSSTALNYGYTF
-,-,TRBV6-5,TRBJ1-1,13,TGTGCCAGCAGGCGACAGACCAACACTGAAGCTTTCTTT,CASRRQTNTEAFF
-,TRBD2,TRBV20-1,TRBJ2-1,14,TGCAGTGCTACAGGGCGGGGGGGCCTCATTGAGCAGTTCTTC,CSATGRGGLIEQFF
-,-,TRBV6-5,TRBJ2-5,14,TGTGCCAGCAGTTACTCGACGGCCGGTTCAACCCAGTACTTC,CASSYSTAGSTQYF
-,-,TRBV4-1,TRBJ2-1,12,TGCGCCAGCAGCCGACCCTTAGGGCAGCAGTTCTTC,CASSRPLGQQFF
-,TRBD2,TRBV5-1,TRBJ2-7,15,TGCGCCAGCAGCTCAGCGGGGGGCGCATTCTACGAGCAGTACTTC,CASSSAGGAFYEQYF
-,-,TRBV6-1,TRBJ1-6,14,TGTGCCAGCAGTGAGCTGACCGGCTGGACACTCCTCCACTTT,CASSELTGWTLLHF
-,TRBD2,TRBV20-1,TRBJ2-7,17,TGCAGTGCTAGGTATTTTATAGCGGGAGGGCCCTCCTACGAGCAGTACTTC,CSARYFIAGGPSYEQYF
many,-,TRBV3-1,TRBJ2-7,13,TGTGCCAGCAGCCGGGACTCCTACTACGAGCAGTACTTC,CASSRDSYYEQYF
few,TRBD1,TRBV7-9,TRBJ1-1,14,TGTGCCAGCAGCTTAGTAAGGGACAGGCTTCAAGCTTTCTTT,CASSLVRDRLQAFF
-,-,TRBV14,TRBJ1-2,14,TGTGCCAGCAGTCGGGGATGGTTTAACTATGGCTACACCTTC,CASSRGWFNYGYTF
-,-,TRBV4-2,TRBJ2-7,15,TGTGCCAGCACCGGGGTCGGTAGCGGAATATACGAGCAGTACTTC,CASTGVGSGIYEQYF
few,-,TRBV3-1,TRBJ2-1,15,TGTGCCAGCAGCCTGAAGGTATGGCGGGACAATGAGCAGTTCTTC,CASSLKVWRDNEQFF
-,TRBD2,TRBV4-2,TRBJ2-1,16,TGTGCCAGCAGCCAAGAAAGGGTAGCGGGGGGGAATGAGCAGTTCTTC,CASSQERVAGGNEQFF
few,-,TRBV27,TRBJ1-1,15,TGTGCCAGCAGTTTAATTGGGTCCGAGAACACTGAAGCTTTCTTT,CASSLIGSENTEAFF
-,TRBD2,TRBV5-1,TRBJ2-7,18,TGCGCCAGCAGCTTGCCTCGGACTAGCGGGGAGGCCTACAATGAGCAGTACTTC,CASSLPRTSGEAYNEQYF
-,-,TRBV2,TRBJ2-1,14,TGTGCCAGCAGCCCGGGGGCTTGGTACAATGAGCAGTTCTTC,CASSPGAWYNEQFF
few,TRBD1,TRBV4-2,TRBJ1-5,16,TGTGCCAGCAGCCGGGACAGTAGAGGAAGCAATCAGCCCCAGCATTTT,CASSRDSRGSNQPQHF
many,-,TRBV27,TRBJ2-7,15,TGTGCCAGCAGTTTAGGGGCCGGACTGGGATACGAGCAGTACTTC,CASSLGAGLGYEQYF
few,TRBD1,TRBV5-1,TRBJ2-1,13,TGCGCCAGCAAAAGGACAGGGGGCAATGAGCAGTTCTTC,CASKRTGGNEQFF
-,-,TRBV14,TRBJ2-7,12,TGTGCCAGCAGCACTAAAACCTACGAGCAGTACTTC,CASSTKTYEQYF
-,-,TRBV28,TRBJ2-3,15,TGTGCCAGCAGTTTATACCTTGGGGGTTGGGATACGCAGTATTTT,CASSLYLGGWDTQYF
-,TRBD1,TRBV20-1,TRBJ1-4,14,TGCAGTGCTAGTGAGCGACAGGGGGCTGAAAAACTGTTTTTT,CSASERQGAEKLFF
few,TRBD2,TRBV10-3,TRBJ2-3,17,TGTGCCATCAGTTCCAATCTGGCGGGAGGTCGCACAGATACGCAGTATTTT,CAISSNLAGGRTDTQYF
-,-,TRBV28,TRBJ1-1,14,TGTGCCAGCAGTACCCCTACCTCGGAGCCTGAAGCTTTCTTT,CASSTPTSEPEAFF
-,-,TRBV3-1,TRBJ2-3,15,TGTGCCAGCAGCCAAGACGGTGTTTGGACAGATACGCAGTATTTT,CASSQDGVWTDTQYF
-,-,TRBV12-5,TRBJ2-1,14,TGTGCTAGTGGTTTGGTTCCGGGTTGGAATGAGCAGTTCTTC,CASGLVPGWNEQFF
-,-,TRBV3-1,TRBJ2-1,14,TGTGCCAGCCGGTTTCGCGGGCGATACAATGAGCAGTTCTTC,CASRFRGRYNEQFF
many,-,TRBV7-2,TRBJ1-2,13,TGTGCCAGCAGCCTGGGACTGCTTTATGGCTACACCTTC,CASSLGLLYGYTF
-,TRBD1,TRBV20-1,TRBJ2-3,16,TGCAGTGCTAGAGATCCCAGGGGGTCTAGCACAGATACGCAGTATTTT,CSARDPRGSSTDTQYF
-,-,TRBV6-5,TRBJ1-2,15,TGTGCCAGCAGTTACGCCTACGTGGACAGCTATGGCTACACCTTC,CASSYAYVDSYGYTF
-,-,TRBV7-9,TRBJ1-1,13,TGTGCCAGCAGCTTTGCAGGGAGCGCTGAAGCTTTCTTT,CASSFAGSAEAFF
-,-,TRBV4-1,TRBJ2-1,15,TGCGCCAGCAGTTCCCTCCGAAGCTCCTACAATGAGCAGTTCTTC,CASSSLRSSYNEQFF
-,TRBD2,TRBV3-1,TRBJ2-7,15,TGTGCCAGCAGCCAATCTAGCGGGGGGGCCTACGAGCAGTACTTC,CASSQSSGGAYEQYF
-,TRBD2,TRBV28,TRBJ2-1,15,TGTGCCAGCAGTTTATCAACTAGCGGGAGAAATGAGCAGTTCTTC,CASSLSTSGRNEQFF